The 3 T cell receptor beta chains below all came from one sample that was sequenced in a study of CD4 T cells in relation to SARS-CoV-2 and coronaviruses. TCRdb keeps only in-frame clones here, not all; method: immunoSEQ multiplex PCR. The table records 35,000 to 40,000 clones, 82% of them present only once. These receptors lack a known antigen. The material sequenced was naive CD4+ T cells from PBMCs, cultured in vitro. The sample's subset: naive CD4+ T cells isolated by negative enrichment. The receptors were gathered from an adult with COVID-19.

V and J are TRBV6-5 and TRBJ1-2; 8 bases match TRBD1. The J segment lost 4 bases and the V segment lost 6 bases, leaving 7 bases of the junction unmatched. The germline V gene encodes CDR1 MNHEY and CDR2 SVGAGI. This CDR3 region has 14 residues. The CDR3 spells CASRPGGSVYGYTF. The CDR3 nucleotides read TGTGCCAGCAGGCCAGGGGGCTCGGTCTATGGCTACACCTTC.

The rearrangement joins TRBV7-9 to TRBJ2-3, with TRBD2 identical over 7 bases. Unmatched junction bases numbered 2, after V lost 6 bases and J lost 2 bases. The CDR3 totals 13 residues. Germline V gene data show CDR1 as SEHNR and CDR2 as FQNEAQ (reference sequence). CDR3 loop: CASRAGPTDTQYF. CDR3 DNA sequence: TGTGCCAGCAGAGCGGGACCCACAGATACGCAGTATTTT.

Only one count was recorded for this clone. The chain recombines TRBV7-2 with TRBJ2-7, with 7 bases fitting TRBD1. The ends lost 1 base at V and 1 base at J; junction bases unmatched: 16. Germline V gives CDR1 SGHTA, CDR2 FQGNSA. CDR3 length equals 19 residues. Here the CDR3 DNA reads TGTGCCAGCAGCTTAGTCTCGGATTTGGAGTACAGGGGATCCTACGAGCAGTACTTC. Translated, it gives CASSLVSDLEYRGSYEQYF.